The clone carrying this T cell receptor beta chain was observed at least ten times. Its specificity is unknown. The making of cDNA relied on 5'RACE with 10-nucleotide random UMIs. TCRdb re-called the 5' RACE reads with MiXCR, one entry per CDR3 protein. Of about 49,000 distinct CDR3 sequences in the sample, 10% are singletons; the top ten hold approximately 1.5%. The record originates from a study of neurological immune-mediated disorders. General study findings and limits: Multiple sclerosis patients had less TCR clonal expansion than even healthy controls, unlike HTLV-1-associated myelopathy.

Time point indicated: longitudinal time-point 1 (baseline). Healthy control samples came from blood bank volunteers in Maryland, USA. V was shortened by 6 bases and J by 4 bases, with 16 bases between the two germline ends. The CDR3 is 15 residues long. CDR1 MGHDK and CDR2 SYGVNS come from the germline V gene. The J gene is TRBJ1-5, the V gene TRBV25-1; tentative D call: TRBD1 (5 bases). Sequencing was carried out using PBMCs. The TCR comes from a woman in her 40s in good health. This chain's CDR3 is CASSSAGGVNQPQHF. CDR3 DNA: TGTGCCAGCAGCTCCGCTGGGGGGGTAAATCAGCCCCAGCATTTT.